The subject of this entry is one TCR beta chain. This sample stems from a study of CD8 T cells in Susac syndrome. The germline CDR1 and CDR2 sequences are LNHNV and YYDKDF (reference sequence). The V gene lost 3 bases and the J gene lost 0 bases, with 14 bases spanning the gap. This CDR3 is 16 amino acids long. Blood CD8+ and CD4+ T cells underwent high-throughput TCR beta sequencing. Negative magnetic isolation gave CD8+ and CD4+ cells; FACS enriched CD8+ TEMRA. Roughly 0.5 to 1 ug RNA was reverse transcribed with random hexamers. Amplification of TCR beta CDR3 was carried out by immunoSEQ multiplex PCR, which covered 54 Vbeta and 13 Jbeta segments. TCRdb passed the immunoSEQ multiplex PCR reads through MiXCR, listing each CDR3 protein once. Of just over 150,000 distinct CDR3 sequences in the sample, about 95% were seen once.

What was sequenced was CD8+ T cells from PBMCs. The sequence was obtained from a human donor with multiple sclerosis. The gene calls are TRBV15 and TRBJ1-2; no clear D gene. The CDR3 sequence is CATSSDRTEANYGYTF. The CDR3 coding sequence is TGTGCCACCAGCAGCGACCGGACGGAGGCTAACTATGGCTACACCTTC.